These 3 T cell receptor beta chains came from one sample sequenced in a study of Graves' ophthalmopathy and Graves' hyperthyroidism. Amplification from RNA transcripts yielded the TCR beta CDR3 regions. After a first-round RT-PCR with HTBI primers, a second-round multiplex PCR was run. TCRdb re-derived calls from the multiplex PCR reads in MiXCR, one entry per CDR3 protein. The sample yields 580,000 or so distinct CDR3 sequences, under 45% seen once. The source material was peripheral blood or thyroid tissue (not recorded which). Receptors were obtained from an adult man with Graves' hyperthyroidism.

There are many counts of this clonotype. The chain is built from TRBV7-8 and TRBJ1-4; 7 positions agree with TRBD1. The trim removed 1 base at V and 5 bases at J, leaving 4 bases unmatched. Germline V lookup: CDR1 SGHVS, CDR2 FQNEAQ. The CDR3 totals 15 residues. The CDR3 sequence is CASSLGRRGNEKLFF. CDR3 nucleotides: TGTGCCAGCAGCTTAGGACGCAGGGGGAATGAAAAACTGTTTTTT.

The CDR3 reads CATSDLGGVQNEQFF. Written as DNA, the CDR3 is TGTGCCACCAGTGATTTGGGAGGAGTGCAAAATGAGCAGTTCTTC. The genes are TRBV24-1 and TRBJ2-1, with TRBD2 as a possible D gene (5 bases). The V end lost 0 bases, the J end lost 7 bases, and 12 bases lay between the germline ends. CDR3 length equals 15 residues. Germline CDR1 reads KGHDR; CDR2 reads SFDVKD.

This clonotype showed up many times. The CDR3 sequence: CASSSYRGVFYF. As DNA, the CDR3 is TGTGCCAGCAGCTCGTACAGGGGGGTTTTTTACTTC. This chain connects TRBV12-3 or TRBV12-4 to TRBJ2-7; 8 positions agree with TRBD1. This CDR3 spans 12 amino acids. Unmatched junction bases numbered 11, after V lost 6 bases and J lost 13 bases.